This T cell receptor beta chain is from a study of glioma-infiltrating T cells after dendritic cell vaccination. TCRB CDR3 was amplified from 2 ug genomic DNA or less. Data came from immunoSEQ multiplex PCR; TCRdb stores just in-frame clones and leaves some out. The data contain roughly 100,000 clones, 90% of them singletons. Trimming left V 3 bases short and J 3 bases short, with 8 bases between. The CDR3 sequence is 14 residues long. The V gene's germline CDR1 is MNHNS and CDR2 SASEGT. The time point is: after dendritic cell vaccination, including at tumor progression/relapse. The rearrangement links TRBV6-1 to TRBJ2-2; D is ambiguous. This material consisted of blood, taken after dendritic cell vaccination. The receptor was derived from a human donor with glioblastoma. The CDR3 sequence: CASSEAFDTGELFF. As DNA, the CDR3 is TGTGCCAGCAGTGAGGCCTTTGACACCGGGGAGCTGTTTTTT.